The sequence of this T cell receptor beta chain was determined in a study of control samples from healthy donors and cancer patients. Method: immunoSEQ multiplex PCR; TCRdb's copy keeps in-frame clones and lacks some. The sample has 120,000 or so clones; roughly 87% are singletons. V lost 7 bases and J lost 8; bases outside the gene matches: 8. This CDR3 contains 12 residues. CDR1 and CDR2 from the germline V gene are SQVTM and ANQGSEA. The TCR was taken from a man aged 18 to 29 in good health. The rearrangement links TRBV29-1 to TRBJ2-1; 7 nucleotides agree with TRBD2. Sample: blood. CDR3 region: CSAGRLADEQFF. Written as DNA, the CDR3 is TGCAGCGCCGGACGACTAGCCGATGAGCAGTTCTTC.